Below are 24 T cell receptor beta chains sequenced from a single sample in a study of blood T cells in healthy people across ages. Combining a sample-barcoded 5' primer with a J-beta primer mix, a second PCR ran for roughly 6 to 12 cycles. TCRdb reanalysed the 5' RACE reads using MiXCR and keeps one entry per CDR3 protein. Here the sample spans about 1.6 million distinct CDR3 sequences, about 32% being singletons. The sample taken for sequencing was blood. The receptors were gathered from a woman in her 30s in good health.

V is TRBV27 and J is TRBJ2-2; unclear D gene. The V end was cut by 6 bases, the J end by 8 bases, with 16 bases between. Germline V gene sequence: CDR1 MNHEY, CDR2 SMNVEV (reference sequence). This CDR3 comprises 14 residues. CDR3 residues: CASRGPLSRGELFF. The CDR3 coding sequence is TGTGCCAGCAGAGGGCCCCTATCTCGGGGGGAGCTGTTTTTT.

The chain recombines TRBV6-5 with TRBJ2-2; tentative D call: TRBD2 (6 bases). V gave up 6 bases and J gave up 0 bases, with 8 bases separating them. This CDR3 has 14 amino acids. Per the germline V gene, CDR1 is MNHEY and CDR2 is SVGAGI. The CDR3 region is CASRGGTNTGELFF. The DNA of the CDR3 is TGTGCCAGCAGGGGCGGGACGAACACCGGGGAGCTGTTTTTT.

This clonotype was observed a handful of times. The chain has TRBV11-2 and TRBJ1-2, with 7 bases fitting TRBD1. The CDR3 is 14 amino acids. With V trimmed by 1 base and J by 7 bases, 6 bases remained unmatched. Germline CDR1 and CDR2: SGHAT and FQNNGV. The CDR3 coding sequence is TGTGCCAGCAGCTTAGGCAGGGGGGGCGCTGGCTACACCTTC. Its translation: CASSLGRGGAGYTF.

The V gene is TRBV10-3, the J gene TRBJ2-1, with TRBD1 as a possible D gene (5 bases). Germline V CDR1 and CDR2: ENHRY, SYGVKD. The CDR3 length is 13 residues. The V end was cut by 6 bases, the J end by 7 bases, with 13 bases between. CDR3 amino acids: CAIRKEGENEQFF. CDR3 bases: TGTGCCATCAGGAAAGAAGGGGAAAATGAGCAGTTCTTC.

This clonotype has just a few counts. The chain joins TRBV27 to TRBJ1-5; D gene uncertain. The CDR3 runs 13 residues. Germline V gives CDR1 MNHEY, CDR2 SMNVEV (reference sequence). Trimming removed 4 bases at V and 4 bases at J, with 8 bases between. CDR3 sequence: CASSSGENQPQHF. The DNA of the CDR3 is TGTGCCAGCAGTTCCGGGGAAAATCAGCCCCAGCATTTT.

This clonotype has more than one count but fewer than ten. DNA for the CDR3: TGTGCCAGCGGAGTAGCGGTCCAAGAGACCCAGTACTTC. Its protein product is CASGVAVQETQYF. The chain joins TRBV28 to TRBJ2-5; D perhaps matches TRBD2 (6 bases). Germline CDR1 and CDR2: MDHEN and SYDVKM. Trimming removed 8 bases from V and 1 base from J, with 11 bases in between. The CDR3 is 13 amino acids.

The chain recombines TRBV12-3 or TRBV12-4 with TRBJ2-3, with D possibly TRBD2 on 7 matching bases. CDR3 length: 15 amino acids. Between the trimmed V and J ends, which lost 4 bases and 4 bases, there was a span of 15 bases. The CDR3 DNA follows: TGTGCCAGCAGTTATTTCGGGGGGCTCGCAGATACGCAGTATTTT. Its protein is CASSYFGGLADTQYF.

V gene TRBV20-1 combines with J gene TRBJ2-5; a possible D gene is TRBD2 (6 bases). This CDR3 region has 13 residues. Trimming stripped 0 bases from V and 4 bases from J, with 9 bases between. Per germline, CDR1 DFQATT and CDR2 SNEGSKA (reference sequence). CDR3 in DNA: TGCAGTGCTAGAGATGGAGGGGTAGAGACCCAGTACTTC. Translating gives CSARDGGVETQYF.

The chain uses TRBV6-1 and TRBJ1-1, with no clear D. This CDR3 is 15 amino acids long. Germline CDR1 and CDR2: MNHNS and SASEGT. V was clipped by 0 bases and J by 2 bases, with 10 bases between them. The chain's CDR3 is CASSEASRSNTEAFF. Here the CDR3 DNA reads TGTGCCAGCAGTGAAGCAAGCAGGTCTAACACTGAAGCTTTCTTT.

The chain employs TRBV27 and TRBJ1-2; D is unclear. V was pared by 4 bases and J by 0 bases, with 6 bases between. The CDR3 length is 13 residues. Germline CDR1 reads MNHEY; CDR2 reads SMNVEV (reference sequence). CDR3 amino acids: CASSSFSNYGYTF. CDR3 nucleotides: TGTGCCAGCAGTTCCTTCTCTAACTATGGCTACACCTTC.

In its sample, this clonotype was seen a few times. This chain joins TRBV21-1 and TRBJ2-7. TRBV21-1 is noted as a pseudogene. The CDR3 loop spans 15 amino acids. The CDR3 DNA reads as TGTGCCAGCAGCAAAGGCGGCGGGGAGTCCTACGAGCAGTACTTC. Translation gives CASSKGGGESYEQYF.

The chain uses TRBV21-1 and TRBJ1-2; TRBD1, the table's D call, lacks a check against the DNA. TRBV21-1 is tagged as a pseudogene. The CDR3 extends over 13 amino acids. The CDR3: CASSPTGDRGYTF. The DNA for the CDR3 is TGTGCCAGCAGCCCTACGGGGGATCGTGGCTACACCTTC.

In this sample, this clonotype turned up a few times. This chain connects TRBV3-1 to TRBJ1-1, with D perhaps matching TRBD1 (5 bases). The CDR3 has 13 amino acids. The V and J ends lost 6 bases and 3 bases respectively, with 11 bases between them. Germline V gene sequence: CDR1 LGHDT, CDR2 YNNKEL (reference sequence). In nucleotides, the CDR3 is TGTGCCAGCAGTAGACAGACGTACACTGAAGCTTTCTTT. Amino acids: CASSRQTYTEAFF.

This clonotype was seen many times. The chain combines TRBV4-1 with TRBJ2-5; the match to TRBD2 covers 13 bases. CDR1 MGHRA and CDR2 YSYEKL come from the germline V gene. J lost 5 bases, V lost 6 bases, and 9 bases had no gene match. The CDR3 spans 16 residues. CDR3 sequence reads: CASRPMTSGGLETQYF. DNA of the CDR3: TGCGCCAGCAGGCCCATGACTAGCGGGGGGCTGGAGACCCAGTACTTC.

The chain has TRBV10-2 and TRBJ1-1; 9 bases are a match to TRBD1. The CDR3 spans 13 residues. J gave up 6 bases and V 9 bases, and 8 bases lay outside the gene matches. Germline values: CDR1 WSHSY, CDR2 SAAADI. CDR3 sequence reads: CASKETGGSEAFF. CDR3 DNA: TGCGCCAGTAAGGAGACAGGGGGGTCTGAAGCTTTCTTT.

The chain has TRBV29-1 and TRBJ2-3; 9 bases fit TRBD1. Germline V gives CDR1 SQVTM, CDR2 ANQGSEA. The CDR3 extends over 16 amino acids. Losses at the gene ends were 4 bases for V and 6 bases for J; bases not matched to a gene: 14. CDR3 sequence: CSVVGETGGNIDTQYF. The DNA for the CDR3 is TGCAGCGTTGTTGGTGAGACAGGGGGGAATATTGATACGCAGTATTTT.

The rearrangement uses TRBV24-1 and TRBJ1-5, with D unclear. CDR1 KGHDR and CDR2 SFDVKD come from the germline V gene. CDR3 length equals 18 residues. Trimming shortened V by 8 bases and J by 4 bases, and 26 bases separated the two germline ends. DNA of the CDR3: TGTGCCACCAAGGGTCTTAGAGGCAGCCTTTATAGTAATCAGCCCCAGCATTTT. Translating gives CATKGLRGSLYSNQPQHF.

This sequence joins TRBV6-1 and TRBJ2-1; 10 bases match TRBD2. The junction had 10 bases not matched to a gene; V was cut back by 4 bases and J by 7 bases. This CDR3 comprises 16 residues. The germline V gene encodes CDR1 MNHNS and CDR2 SASEGT. CDR3 nucleotides: TGTGCCAGCAGTGTCCCTCCTAGCGGGAGTTCGAATGAGCAGTTCTTC. As protein: CASSVPPSGSSNEQFF.

About this clonotype: A much bigger clone sits one base away, suggesting this may be a read error. The chain is built from TRBV3-1 and TRBJ2-3; 7 bases fit TRBD1. This CDR3 is built from 16 residues. Germline loops: CDR1 LGHDT, CDR2 YNNKEL (reference sequence). CDR3 sequence (DNA): TGTGCCAGCAGCTTCGGACAGGCGGTGGGAACAGTTACGCAGTATTTT. It is translated as CASSFGQAVGTVTQYF.

This chain joins TRBV20-1 and TRBJ2-5; TRBD1 matches at 11 bases. The germline V gene has CDR1 DFQATT and CDR2 SNEGSKA (reference sequence). J was trimmed by 1 base and V by 3 bases; bases with no gene match: 7. This CDR3 comprises 16 residues. The CDR3 DNA reads as TGCAGTGCTAGGGGACAGGGGGGACGAGGCCAAGAGACCCAGTACTTC. It is translated as CSARGQGGRGQETQYF.

The V and J genes are TRBV5-1 and TRBJ2-6, with TRBD1 identical over 7 bases. Germline V lookup: CDR1 SGHRS, CDR2 YFSETQ. Germline trimming cut 3 bases from V and 4 bases from J; bases unmatched to any gene: 7. The CDR3 loop spans 16 amino acids. As DNA, the CDR3 is TGCGCCAGCAGCTCGATGACAGGGAGCGGGGCCAACGTCCTGACTTTC. Translating it yields CASSSMTGSGANVLTF.

This clonotype was picked up one time. This chain links TRBV5-1 with TRBJ2-4; TRBD2 might be the D (6 bases). The DNA end is more similar to TRBJ2-7, so the J call may be wrong. The CDR3 consists of 17 residues. The germline V gene encodes CDR1 SGHRS and CDR2 YFSETQ. CDR3 in amino acids: CASSHGGASFYPYEQYF. In DNA, the CDR3 is TGCGCCAGCAGCCATGGCGGGGCCTCTTTTTATCCCTACGAGCAGTACTTC.

The chain links TRBV5-5 to TRBJ2-3, with TRBD1 as a possible D gene (7 bases). This CDR3 spans 16 amino acids. The V end lost 3 bases, the J end lost 1 base, and 15 bases lay between the germline ends. CDR1 and CDR2 from the germline V gene are SGHKS and YYEKEE (reference sequence). CDR3: CASSSIRGVGTDTQYF. The CDR3 bases are TGTGCCAGCAGCTCCATCAGGGGGGTTGGCACAGATACGCAGTATTTT. The whole variable domain, remainder taken from reference TRBV5-5 and TRBJ2-3, is DAGVTQSPTHLIKTRGQQVTLRCSPISGHKSVSWYQQVLGQGPQFIFQYYEKEERGRGNFPDRFSARQFPNYSSELNVNALLLGDSALYLCASSSIRGVGTDTQYFGPGTRLTVL.

V and J are TRBV18 and TRBJ2-1, with D tentatively TRBD2 (6 bases). V gave up 5 bases and J gave up 5 bases, with 16 bases separating them. Germline CDR1 reads KGHSH; CDR2 reads LQKENI. CDR3 length: 15 amino acids. The CDR3 region is CASSFTFGGDNEQFF. CDR3 sequence (DNA): TGTGCCAGCTCATTCACGTTCGGCGGGGACAATGAGCAGTTCTTC.